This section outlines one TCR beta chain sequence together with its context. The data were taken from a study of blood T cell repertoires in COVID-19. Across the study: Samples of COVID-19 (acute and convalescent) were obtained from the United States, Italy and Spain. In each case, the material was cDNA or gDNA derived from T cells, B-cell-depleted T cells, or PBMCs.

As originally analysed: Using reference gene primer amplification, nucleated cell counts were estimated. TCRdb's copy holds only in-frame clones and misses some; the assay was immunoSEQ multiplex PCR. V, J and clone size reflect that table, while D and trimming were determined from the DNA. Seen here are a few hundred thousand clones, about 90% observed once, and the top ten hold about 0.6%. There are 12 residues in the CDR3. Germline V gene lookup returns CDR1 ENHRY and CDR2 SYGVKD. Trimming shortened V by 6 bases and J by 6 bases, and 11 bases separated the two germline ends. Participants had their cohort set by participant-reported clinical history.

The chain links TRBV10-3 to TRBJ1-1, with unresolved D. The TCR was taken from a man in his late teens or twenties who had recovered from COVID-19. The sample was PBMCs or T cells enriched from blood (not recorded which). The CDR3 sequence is CAISHDLAEAFF. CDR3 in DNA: TGTGCCATCAGCCACGACTTAGCTGAAGCTTTCTTT.